The T cell receptor (beta chain) described here comes from a study of cytomegalovirus exposure and HLA in healthy donors. Study overall: A data release that came early held about 89 million unique TCRs from HLA-typed donors.

It was with 60 Vbeta and 13 Jbeta primers that the PCR ran. TCRdb's copy holds only in-frame clones and misses some; the assay was immunoSEQ multiplex PCR. The repertoire has 210,000 or so clones, 85% to 90% of them found once; the top ten carry about 1.2%. Trimming took 8 bases from V and 8 from J; bases not matched to a gene: 11. The CDR3 consists of 13 residues. From germline, CDR1 is MNHNS and CDR2 SASEGT. The TCR originated in a human donor in good health. The chain combines TRBV6-1 with TRBJ2-5; 7 bases line up with TRBD1. The sequenced sample consisted of PBMCs. The CDR3 DNA is TGTGCCAGCTCTGGACAGGCGGCGGTTACCCAGTACTTC. As protein: CASSGQAAVTQYF.